Below, 10 T cell receptor beta chains from the same sample are listed, as sequenced in a study of metastatic and nonmetastatic thyroid tumors. Thyroid surgery was performed in patients who had received no treatment beforehand. TCRdb re-called the PCR reads with MiXCR. Here the sample spans 60,000 or so clones, 25% to 30% being singletons. Source material: blood. The source is a female donor with papillary thyroid cancer or a benign thyroid nodule (not recorded which). Some clones in this sample may be carry-over from other donors' samples.

Details on this clone: The conserved phenylalanine or tryptophan is not found at the CDR3 terminus, so this likely reflects a read error. The CDR3 coding sequence is TGCAGTGCTAGAGAGACTAGCGGATTCACCGGGGAGCTGTTTTGT. Amino acids: CSARETSGFTGELFC. This chain links TRBV20-1 with TRBJ2-2; 9 bases are a match to TRBD2. Germline trimming cut 0 bases from V and 4 bases from J; bases unmatched to any gene: 3. CDR1 is DFQATT, CDR2 SNEGSKA, per germline (reference sequence). This CDR3 comprises 15 residues.

This clone was observed once. The J gene is TRBJ2-7, the V gene TRBV20-1; 7 nucleotides line up with TRBD1. J was trimmed by 4 bases and V by 4 bases; bases with no gene match: 10. This CDR3 is built from 14 residues. Germline CDR1 and CDR2: DFQATT and SNEGSKA (reference sequence). CDR3 amino acids: CSAKRFAGGYEQYF. CDR3 nucleotides: TGCAGTGCTAAGCGGTTCGCAGGGGGTTACGAGCAGTACTTC.

This clone was counted at least ten times. V gene TRBV24-1 combines with J gene TRBJ1-4, with a weak D call TRBD1 (5 bases). Per germline, CDR1 KGHDR and CDR2 SFDVKD. This CDR3 is built from 16 residues. Trimming removed 4 bases at V and 8 bases at J, with 19 bases between. CDR3 sequence (DNA): TGTGCCACCAGTGAATCCAATGGGAGGGGAGAGGAAAAACTGTTTTTT. Amino acids: CATSESNGRGEEKLFF.

The chain combines TRBV3-1 with TRBJ2-5, with D maybe TRBD2 (6 bases). This CDR3 has 14 residues. V lost 4 bases to trimming and J lost 4 bases, with 13 bases between them. Per the germline V gene, CDR1 is LGHDT and CDR2 is YNNKEL (reference sequence). The CDR3 DNA is TGTGCCAGCAGCCCACCGGGGGTGGGAGAGACCCAGTACTTC. Protein sequence: CASSPPGVGETQYF.

This clone was seen only a few times. The chain has TRBV19 and TRBJ1-2; maybe TRBD1 (6 bases). Germline CDR1 is LNHDA and CDR2 is SQIVND (reference sequence). The CDR3 runs 13 residues. The V end was cut by 6 bases, the J end by 4 bases, with 12 bases between. This chain's CDR3 is CASSPGTSYGYTF. CDR3 sequence (DNA): TGTGCCAGTAGCCCCGGGACAAGCTATGGCTACACCTTC.

This clone was counted only a few times. This chain connects TRBV28 to TRBJ2-1, with 9 bases aligning to TRBD2. The CDR3 runs to 17 residues. The V segment lost 4 bases and the J segment 6 bases; nucleotides outside the gene matches: 13. Germline CDR1 MDHEN, CDR2 SYDVKM. CDR3: CASSSPRRLAGANEQFF. Here the CDR3 DNA reads TGTGCCAGCAGTTCGCCCAGGCGGTTAGCGGGAGCCAATGAGCAGTTCTTC.

This clone showed up just a few times. One end of the junction does not line up with germline, which may come from a read error. V usage is TRBV7-2 and J usage is TRBJ1-5, with a weak D call TRBD1 (5 bases). The CDR3 consists of 13 residues. Germline loops: CDR1 SGHTA, CDR2 FQGNSA. This CDR3 is CASSWWDGQPQHF. The DNA for the CDR3 is TGTGCTAGCAGCTGGTGGGACGGTCAGCCCCAGCATTTT.

The V gene is TRBV7-8, the J gene TRBJ2-2; TRBD1 agrees at 9 bases. Germline loops: CDR1 SGHVS, CDR2 FQNEAQ. This CDR3 comprises 17 residues. After removal of 1 base from V and 4 bases from J, the junction contained 7 bases not matched to a gene. This CDR3 reads CASSLGTGGAVTGELFF. The CDR3, as DNA: TGTGCCAGCAGCTTAGGTACAGGGGGCGCCGTCACCGGGGAGCTGTTTTTT.

V gene TRBV3-1 combines with J gene TRBJ2-2, with D uncertain. V dropped 3 bases and J dropped 7 bases, with 6 bases sitting between them. From germline, CDR1 is LGHDT and CDR2 YNNKEL (reference sequence). The CDR3 length is 12 residues. CDR3 nucleotides: TGTGCCAGCAGCCAGGCGGTCGGGGAGCTGTTTTTT. Amino acids: CASSQAVGELFF.

This clone was found a few times. The chain links TRBV7-2 to TRBJ2-1, with D unclear. Trimming removed 5 bases at V and 7 bases at J, with 6 bases between. This CDR3 is built from 11 residues. Germline assignment: CDR1 SGHTA and CDR2 FQGNSA. DNA for the CDR3: TGTGCCAGCAGCATCGAAAATGAGCAGTTCTTC. Translated, it gives CASSIENEQFF.